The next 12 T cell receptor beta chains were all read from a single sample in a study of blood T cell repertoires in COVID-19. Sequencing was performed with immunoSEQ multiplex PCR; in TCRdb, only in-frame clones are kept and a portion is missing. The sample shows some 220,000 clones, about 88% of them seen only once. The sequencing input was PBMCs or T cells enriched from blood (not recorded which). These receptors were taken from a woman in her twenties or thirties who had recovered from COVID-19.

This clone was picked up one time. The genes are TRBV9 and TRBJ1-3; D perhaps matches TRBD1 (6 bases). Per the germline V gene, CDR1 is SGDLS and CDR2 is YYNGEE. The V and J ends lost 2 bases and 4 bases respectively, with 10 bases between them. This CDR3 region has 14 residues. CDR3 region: CASSVTGSGNTIYF. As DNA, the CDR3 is TGTGCCAGCAGCGTCACAGGGTCAGGAAACACCATATATTTT.

CDR3 in amino acids: CASSQEVQGVEQYF. CDR3 nucleotides: TGTGCCAGCAGCCAAGAAGTTCAGGGCGTTGAGCAGTACTTC. V gene TRBV3-1 (or the pseudogene TRBV3-2) combines with J gene TRBJ2-7; D perhaps matches TRBD1 (5 bases). V lost 0 bases, J lost 7 bases, and 13 bases lay in between. This CDR3 comprises 14 residues. Germline V CDR1 and CDR2: LGHDT, YNNKEL (reference sequence).

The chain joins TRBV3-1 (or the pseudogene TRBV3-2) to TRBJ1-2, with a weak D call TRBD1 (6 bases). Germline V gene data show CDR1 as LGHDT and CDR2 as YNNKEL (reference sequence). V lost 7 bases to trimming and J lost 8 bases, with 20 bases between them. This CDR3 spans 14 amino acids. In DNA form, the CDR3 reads TGTGCCAGCACCTCAGGAGGGGGGGAGTCGGGCTACACCTTC. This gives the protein CASTSGGGESGYTF.

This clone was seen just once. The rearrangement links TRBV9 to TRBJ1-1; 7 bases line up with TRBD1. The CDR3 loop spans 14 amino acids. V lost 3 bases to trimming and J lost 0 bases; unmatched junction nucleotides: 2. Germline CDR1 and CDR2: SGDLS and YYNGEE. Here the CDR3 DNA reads TGTGCCAGCAGCGAGACAGGGATGAACACTGAAGCTTTCTTT. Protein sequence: CASSETGMNTEAFF.

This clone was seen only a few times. The CDR3 here is CASSLDTSYNEQFF. CDR3 sequence (DNA): TGCGCCAGCAGCTTGGACACCTCCTACAATGAGCAGTTCTTC. The chain employs TRBV5-1 and TRBJ2-1; the D is unclear. This CDR3 comprises 14 residues. The germline CDR1 and CDR2 sequences are SGHRS and YFSETQ. V was trimmed by 0 bases and J by 0 bases, leaving 4 bases between them.

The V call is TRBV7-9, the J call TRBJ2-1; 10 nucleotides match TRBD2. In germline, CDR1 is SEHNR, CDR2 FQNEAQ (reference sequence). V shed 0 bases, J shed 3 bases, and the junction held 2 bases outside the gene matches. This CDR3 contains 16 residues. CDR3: CASSLAGTSDYNEQFF. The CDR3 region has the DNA TGTGCCAGCAGCTTAGCGGGGACTAGCGACTACAATGAGCAGTTCTTC.

The CDR3 nucleotides read TGCGCCAGCAGCCAAGATTGGCCAGCGGGGGACTCCTACGAGCAGTACTTC. It translates to CASSQDWPAGDSYEQYF. The V call is TRBV4-1, the J call TRBJ2-7, with 8 bases lining up with TRBD2. Germline lookup yields CDR1 MGHRA and CDR2 YSYEKL. The CDR3 has 17 residues. V lost 0 bases to trimming and J lost 0 bases; unmatched junction nucleotides: 7.

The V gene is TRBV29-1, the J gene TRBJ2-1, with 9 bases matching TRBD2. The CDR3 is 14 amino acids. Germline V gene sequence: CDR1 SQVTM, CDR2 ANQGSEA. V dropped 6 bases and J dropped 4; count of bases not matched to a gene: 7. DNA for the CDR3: TGCAGCGTAAATCCTAGCGGGGATTACAATGAGCAGTTCTTC. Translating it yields CSVNPSGDYNEQFF.

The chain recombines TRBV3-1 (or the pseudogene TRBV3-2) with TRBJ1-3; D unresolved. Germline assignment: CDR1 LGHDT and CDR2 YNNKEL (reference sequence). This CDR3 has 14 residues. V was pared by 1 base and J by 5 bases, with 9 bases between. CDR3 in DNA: TGTGCCAGCAGCCAAGGCCCCACAAGAAACACCATATATTTT. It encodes CASSQGPTRNTIYF.

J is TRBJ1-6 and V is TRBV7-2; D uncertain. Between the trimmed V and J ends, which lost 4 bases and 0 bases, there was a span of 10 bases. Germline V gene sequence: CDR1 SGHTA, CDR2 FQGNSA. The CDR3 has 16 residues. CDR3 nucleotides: TGTGCCAGCAGCTCGACACAGAGCTCCTATAATTCACCCCTCCACTTT. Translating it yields CASSSTQSSYNSPLHF.

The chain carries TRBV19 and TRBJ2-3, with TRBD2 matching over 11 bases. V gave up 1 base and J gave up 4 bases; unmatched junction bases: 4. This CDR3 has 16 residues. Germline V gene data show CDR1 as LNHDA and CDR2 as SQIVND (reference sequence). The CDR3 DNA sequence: TGTGCCAGTAGTATAGTGGCTAGCGGGGGGCCAGATACGCAGTATTTT. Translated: CASSIVASGGPDTQYF.

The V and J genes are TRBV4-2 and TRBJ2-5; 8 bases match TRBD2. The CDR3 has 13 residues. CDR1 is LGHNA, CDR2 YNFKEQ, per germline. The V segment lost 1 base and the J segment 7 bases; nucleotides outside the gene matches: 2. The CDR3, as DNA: TGTGCCAGCAGCCAAGGTCTAGCGGGGACCCAGTACTTC. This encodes CASSQGLAGTQYF.